This T cell receptor beta chain stems from a study of graft-versus-host responses after intestinal transplantation. Using immunoSEQ multiplex PCR, the repertoire was profiled, and TCRdb retains in-frame clones only, with some absent. The sample consists of more than 65,000 clones, just under 95% of them appearing once. CDR1 and CDR2 from the germline V gene are SGHTA and FQGTGA. The CDR3 is 14 residues long. V lost 4 bases and J lost 5; bases outside the gene matches: 5. To note about this clone: Its cognate antigen is unknown.

The chain joins TRBV7-3 to TRBJ2-5; 9 bases line up with TRBD1. The sequence derives from a human donor who received an intestinal transplant. Material: unstimulated CD8+ T cells sorted from spleen or lymph node cells, obtained before intestinal transplant. The CDR3 bases are TGTGCCAGCAGCTCCACAGGGGGCGCGGAGACCCAGTACTTC. Its protein product is CASSSTGGAETQYF.